This passage covers 17 T cell receptor beta chains from one sample sequenced in a study of siplizumab effects on memory and regulatory T cells (dated 2019 in TCRdb). Library method: the immunoSEQ multiplex PCR assay. TCRdb re-hosts the immuneACCESS table, in-frame sequences only. Its copies lack some clones; in the studies checked, an unresolved V gene accounts for under half of them, and the cause for the rest is not known. The sample table shows about 50,000 clones, and over 90% are seen once. The top ten clonotypes cover about a sixth of the sample. Input material: CD8+ T cells sorted from blood. The receptor source for this set is a human donor in good health.

V and J are TRBV30 and TRBJ2-7; D call uncertain. V was clipped by 4 bases and J by 2 bases, with 6 bases between them. Germline V lookup: CDR1 GTSNPN, CDR2 SVGIG (reference sequence). The CDR3 spans 11 residues. The CDR3, as DNA: TGTGCCTGGACCTCTGCCTACGAGCAGTACTTC. Translating gives CAWTSAYEQYF.

This clone was observed once. This chain joins TRBV27 and TRBJ1-2, with D maybe TRBD1 (6 bases). The CDR3 covers 13 residues. Germline-derived CDR1 and CDR2 are MNHEY and SMNVEV (reference sequence). The V gene lost 8 bases and the J gene lost 3 bases, with 13 bases spanning the gap. The CDR3 region is CASAPGEYYGYTF. The DNA of the CDR3 is TGTGCCAGCGCTCCAGGGGAGTACTATGGCTACACCTTC.

V gene TRBV9 combines with J gene TRBJ2-1; D is possibly TRBD2 (6 bases). The CDR3 has 16 amino acids. Deletions cut 6 bases from V and 4 bases from J, with 20 bases between. Per the germline V gene, CDR1 is SGDLS and CDR2 is YYNGEE. CDR3 sequence reads: CASTTGGASDYNEQFF. The CDR3 DNA reads TGTGCCAGCACCACTGGAGGGGCTAGCGATTACAATGAGCAGTTCTTC.

The chain employs TRBV13 and TRBJ2-7, with D possibly matching TRBD2 (5 bases). This CDR3 has 15 residues. The V gene's germline CDR1 is PRHDT and CDR2 FYEKMQ (reference sequence). Trimming pared 5 bases from V and 0 bases from J, leaving 14 bases between. This chain's CDR3 is CASSEGSYSSYEQYF. The DNA of the CDR3 is TGTGCCAGCAGCGAAGGGAGCTATAGCTCCTACGAGCAGTACTTC.

The chain has TRBV5-1 and TRBJ2-7, with a tentative D call TRBD1 (6 bases). Germline V gives CDR1 SGHRS, CDR2 YFSETQ. The CDR3 sequence is 12 residues long. Trimming removed 4 bases from V and 3 bases from J, with 8 bases in between. Here the CDR3 reads CASSLQGYEQYF. CDR3 DNA: TGCGCCAGCAGCCTACAGGGCTACGAGCAGTACTTC.

Here the CDR3 reads CASSYWGEQFF. For the CDR3, the DNA is TGTGCCAGCAGTTATTGGGGGGAGCAGTTCTTC. This chain connects TRBV6-5 to TRBJ2-1; D might be TRBD1 or TRBD2, each matching 5 bases. CDR1 and CDR2 (germline): MNHEY, SVGAGI. Trimming removed 3 bases from V and 10 bases from J, with 7 bases in between. The CDR3 runs 11 residues.

The V and J genes are TRBV19 and TRBJ1-5; TRBD1 might be the D (5 bases). The CDR3 loop spans 19 amino acids. Between the trimmed V and J ends, which lost 5 bases and 0 bases, there was a span of 23 bases. The germline CDR1 and CDR2 sequences are LNHDA and SQIVND (reference sequence). CDR3 in amino acids: CASSEIVLAGTYSNQPQHF. CDR3 DNA: TGTGCCAGTAGTGAGATTGTGTTGGCAGGGACGTATAGCAATCAGCCCCAGCATTTT.

The J gene is TRBJ1-5, the V gene TRBV15; TRBD1 matches at 7 bases. Germline V lookup: CDR1 LNHNV, CDR2 YYDKDF (reference sequence). The CDR3 has 18 residues. Trimming at V came to 1 base and at J to 3 bases, leaving 12 bases not matched to a gene. CDR3 DNA sequence: TGTGCCACCAGCAGAGGGCGGGGTTATCAGGGGGACAATCAGCCCCAGCATTTT. Translation: CATSRGRGYQGDNQPQHF.

The CDR3: CASSSYPNFGMNTEAFF. The CDR3 DNA reads as TGTGCCAGCAGCTCCTACCCAAACTTCGGGATGAACACTGAAGCTTTCTTT. The chain uses TRBV7-9 and TRBJ1-1, with no clear D. This CDR3 has 17 residues. Germline assignment: CDR1 SEHNR and CDR2 FQNEAQ (reference sequence). The V end was cut by 4 bases, the J end by 0 bases, with 18 bases between.

The chain has TRBV19 and TRBJ2-1; tentative D call: TRBD2 (6 bases). CDR1 LNHDA and CDR2 SQIVND come from the germline V gene (reference sequence). This CDR3 comprises 13 residues. With 8 bases removed from V and 2 bases from J, the gap between germline ends came to 10 bases. The DNA for the CDR3 is TGTGCCAGTGCGACTAGTCCCTACAATGAGCAGTTCTTC. Encoded protein: CASATSPYNEQFF.

The chain joins TRBV27 to TRBJ2-7; perhaps TRBD2 as D (7 bases). The CDR3 consists of 14 residues. Trimming removed 6 bases at V and 3 bases at J, with 15 bases between. Germline-derived CDR1 and CDR2 are MNHEY and SMNVEV (reference sequence). The CDR3 DNA reads as TGTGCCAGCAGCGGGCGGGGGCGGCTCTACGAGCAGTACTTC. Translating gives CASSGRGRLYEQYF.

The gene calls are TRBV27 and TRBJ2-5; D is perhaps TRBD2 (6 bases). Germline V gives CDR1 MNHEY, CDR2 SMNVEV (reference sequence). V was clipped by 0 bases and J by 0 bases, with 29 bases between them. The CDR3 extends over 22 amino acids. The CDR3 protein is CASSLSGYIRKSGSGDQETQYF. The CDR3, as DNA: TGTGCCAGCAGTTTATCGGGATATATCCGGAAGTCGGGTAGCGGAGACCAAGAGACCCAGTACTTC.

In DNA form, the CDR3 reads TGTGCCAGCAGGACAGGAACCGAGCAGTACTTC. Protein sequence: CASRTGTEQYF. The chain is built from TRBV6-5 and TRBJ2-7; D may be TRBD1 (6 bases). Deletions cut 6 bases from V and 6 bases from J, with 9 bases between. This CDR3 spans 11 amino acids. Germline V lookup: CDR1 MNHEY, CDR2 SVGAGI.

This clone appeared a single time. This same CDR3 is encoded by further DNA sequences in the sample. The rearrangement joins TRBV18 to TRBJ2-7; 7 positions match TRBD2. Looked up from germline, CDR1 is KGHSH and CDR2 is LQKENI. This CDR3 contains 11 residues. Trimming took 3 bases from V and 7 from J; bases not matched to a gene: 0. Here the CDR3 reads CASSPGREQYF. CDR3 sequence (DNA): TGTGCCAGCTCACCCGGGAGGGAGCAGTACTTC. The variable domain in full, completed from reference TRBV18 and TRBJ2-7, reads NAGVMQNPRHLVRRRGQEARLRCSPMKGHSHVYWYRQLPEEGLKFMVYLQKENIIDESGMPKERFSAEFPKEGPSILRIQQVVRGDSAAYFCASSPGREQYFGPGTRLTVT.

The chain couples TRBV6-4 to TRBJ1-5; TRBD1 is a possible D gene (5 bases). The CDR3 is made up of 16 amino acids. V was pared by 2 bases and J by 0 bases, with 11 bases between. Germline V lookup: CDR1 MRHNA, CDR2 SNTAGT. This CDR3 is CASSDRRAYSNQPQHF. The DNA for the CDR3 is TGTGCCAGCAGTGACCGCAGGGCGTATAGCAATCAGCCCCAGCATTTT.

The chain combines TRBV7-9 with TRBJ2-1; a possible D gene is TRBD1 (6 bases). Trimming took off 5 bases at V and 15 bases at J, with 14 bases between the two ends. Germline V gene sequence: CDR1 SEHNR, CDR2 FQNEAQ (reference sequence). The CDR3 runs 11 residues. The CDR3 sequence is CASSPRTVPFF. The CDR3 nucleotides are TGTGCCAGCAGCCCGAGGACAGTGCCGTTCTTC.

This clone was seen only once. The CDR3 spells CASSLTRVYEQYF. In DNA, the CDR3 is TGTGCCAGCTCACTGACACGGGTCTACGAGCAGTACTTC. The chain combines TRBV18 with TRBJ2-7; D is ambiguous. The CDR3 covers 13 residues. The germline gives CDR1 KGHSH, CDR2 LQKENI. V was shortened by 4 bases and J by 3 bases, with 10 bases between the two germline ends.